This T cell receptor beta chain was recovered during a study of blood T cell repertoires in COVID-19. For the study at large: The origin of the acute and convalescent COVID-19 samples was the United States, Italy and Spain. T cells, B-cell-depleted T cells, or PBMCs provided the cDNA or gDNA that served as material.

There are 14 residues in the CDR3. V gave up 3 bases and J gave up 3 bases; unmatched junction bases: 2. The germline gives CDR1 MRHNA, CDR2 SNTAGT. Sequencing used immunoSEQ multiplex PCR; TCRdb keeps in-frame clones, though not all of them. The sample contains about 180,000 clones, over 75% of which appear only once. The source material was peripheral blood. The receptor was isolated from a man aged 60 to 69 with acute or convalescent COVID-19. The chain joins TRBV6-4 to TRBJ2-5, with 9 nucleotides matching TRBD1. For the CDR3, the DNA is TGTGCCAGCAGTGAGGACAGGGGTGAAGAGACCCAGTACTTC. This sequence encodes CASSEDRGEETQYF.